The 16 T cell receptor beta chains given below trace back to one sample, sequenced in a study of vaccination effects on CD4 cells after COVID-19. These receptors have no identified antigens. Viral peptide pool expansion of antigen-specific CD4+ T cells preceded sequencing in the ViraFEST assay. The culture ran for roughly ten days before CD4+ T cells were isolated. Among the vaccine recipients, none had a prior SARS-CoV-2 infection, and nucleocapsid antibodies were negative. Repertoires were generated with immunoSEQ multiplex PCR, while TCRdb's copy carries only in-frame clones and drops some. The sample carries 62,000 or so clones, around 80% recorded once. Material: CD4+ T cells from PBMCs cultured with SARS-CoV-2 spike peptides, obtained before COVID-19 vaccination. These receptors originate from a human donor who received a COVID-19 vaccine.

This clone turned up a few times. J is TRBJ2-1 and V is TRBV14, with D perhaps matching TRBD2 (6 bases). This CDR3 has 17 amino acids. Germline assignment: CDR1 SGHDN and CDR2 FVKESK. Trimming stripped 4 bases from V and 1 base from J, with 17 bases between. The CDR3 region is CASSPKPLSGSYNEQFF. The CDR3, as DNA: TGTGCCAGCAGCCCGAAGCCCCTTAGCGGATCCTACAATGAGCAGTTCTTC.

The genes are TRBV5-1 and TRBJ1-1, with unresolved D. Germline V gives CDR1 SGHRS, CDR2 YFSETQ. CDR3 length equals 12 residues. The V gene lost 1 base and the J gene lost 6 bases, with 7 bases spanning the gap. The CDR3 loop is CASSLPPSEAFF. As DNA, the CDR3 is TGCGCCAGCAGCTTGCCCCCCTCTGAAGCTTTCTTT.

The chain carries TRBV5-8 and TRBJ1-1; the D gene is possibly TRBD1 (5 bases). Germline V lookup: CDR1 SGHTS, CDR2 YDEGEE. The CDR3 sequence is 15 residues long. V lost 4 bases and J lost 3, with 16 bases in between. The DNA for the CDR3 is TGTGCCAGCAGCCAATGGGGGGTTAGGTACACTGAAGCTTTCTTT. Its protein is CASSQWGVRYTEAFF.

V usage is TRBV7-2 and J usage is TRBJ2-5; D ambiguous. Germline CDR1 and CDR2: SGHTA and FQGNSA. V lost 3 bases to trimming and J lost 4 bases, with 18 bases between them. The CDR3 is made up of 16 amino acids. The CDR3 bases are TGTGCCAGCAGCTTTAGAGGTCCTTGGGTAGGAGAGACCCAGTACTTC. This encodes CASSFRGPWVGETQYF. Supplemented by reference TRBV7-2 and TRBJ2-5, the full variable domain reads GAGVSQSPSNKVTEKGKDVELRCDPISGHTALYWYRQSLGQGLEFLIYFQGNSAPDKSGLPSDRFSAERTGGSVSTLTIQRTQQEDSAVYLCASSFRGPWVGETQYFGPGTRLLVL.

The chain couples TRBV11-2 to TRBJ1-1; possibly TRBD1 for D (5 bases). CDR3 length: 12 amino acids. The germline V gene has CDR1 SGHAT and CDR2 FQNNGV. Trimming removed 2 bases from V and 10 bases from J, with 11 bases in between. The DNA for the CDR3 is TGTGCCAGCAGCTTACAGGGAGAGGTAGCTTTCTTT. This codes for CASSLQGEVAFF.

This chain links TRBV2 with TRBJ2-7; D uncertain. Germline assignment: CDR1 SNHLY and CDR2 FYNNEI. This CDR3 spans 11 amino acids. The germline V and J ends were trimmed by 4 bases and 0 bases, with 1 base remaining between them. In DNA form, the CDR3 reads TGTGCCAGCAGTGTCTCCTACGAGCAGTACGTC. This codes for CASSVSYEQYV.

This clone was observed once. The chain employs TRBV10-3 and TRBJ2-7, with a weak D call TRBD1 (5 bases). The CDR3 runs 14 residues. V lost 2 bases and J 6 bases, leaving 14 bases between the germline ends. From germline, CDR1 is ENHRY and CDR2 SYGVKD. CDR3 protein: CAISEGAGWGEQYV. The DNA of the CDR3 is TGTGCCATCAGTGAGGGTGCAGGGTGGGGCGAGCAGTACGTC.

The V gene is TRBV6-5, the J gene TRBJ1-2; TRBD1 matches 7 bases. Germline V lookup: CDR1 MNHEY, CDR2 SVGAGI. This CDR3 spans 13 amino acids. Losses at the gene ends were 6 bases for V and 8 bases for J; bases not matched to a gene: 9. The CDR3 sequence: CASRRTGAEGYTF. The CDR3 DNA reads TGTGCCAGCAGACGCACAGGGGCGGAGGGCTACACCTTC.

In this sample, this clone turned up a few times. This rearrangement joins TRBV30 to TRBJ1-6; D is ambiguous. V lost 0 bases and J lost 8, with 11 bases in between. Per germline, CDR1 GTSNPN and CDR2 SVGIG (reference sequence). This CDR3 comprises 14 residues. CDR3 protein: CAWSVGGGDSPLHF. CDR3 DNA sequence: TGTGCCTGGAGTGTTGGAGGAGGAGATTCACCCCTCCACTTT. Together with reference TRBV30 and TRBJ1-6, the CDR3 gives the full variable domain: SQTIHQWPATLVQPVGSPLSLECTVEGTSNPNLYWYRQAAGRGLQLLFYSVGIGQISSEVPQNLSASRPQDRQFILSSKKLLLSDSGFYLCAWSVGGGDSPLHFGNGTRLTVT.

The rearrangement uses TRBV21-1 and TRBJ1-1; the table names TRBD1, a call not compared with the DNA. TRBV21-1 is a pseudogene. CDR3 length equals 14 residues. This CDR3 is CASRSGDRNTEAFF. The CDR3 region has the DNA TGTGCCAGCAGATCGGGGGACAGGAACACTGAAGCTTTCTTT.

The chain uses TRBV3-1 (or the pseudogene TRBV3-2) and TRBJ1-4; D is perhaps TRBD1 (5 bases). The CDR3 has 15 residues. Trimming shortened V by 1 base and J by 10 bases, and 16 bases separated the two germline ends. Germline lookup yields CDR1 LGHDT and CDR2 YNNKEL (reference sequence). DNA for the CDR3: TGTGCCAGCAGCCAAGTAGGAAGGGGCGGCGGAAAACTGTTTTTT. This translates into CASSQVGRGGGKLFF.

The DNA for the CDR3 is TGTGCCAGCAGCTCCTGGGGGAGATCGGACGAGCAGTACGTC. Amino acid sequence: CASSSWGRSDEQYV. The V call is TRBV7-2, the J call TRBJ2-7; D is tentatively TRBD1 or TRBD2 (5 bases each). This CDR3 is 14 amino acids long. CDR1 and CDR2 from the germline V gene are SGHTA and FQGNSA. The germline V and J ends were trimmed by 4 bases and 5 bases, with 15 bases remaining between them.

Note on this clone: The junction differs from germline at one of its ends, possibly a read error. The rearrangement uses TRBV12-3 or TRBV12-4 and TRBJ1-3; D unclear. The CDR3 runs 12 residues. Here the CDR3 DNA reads TGTGTCAGCAGTTTGGACCAAAACACCATATATTTT. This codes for CVSSLDQNTIYF.

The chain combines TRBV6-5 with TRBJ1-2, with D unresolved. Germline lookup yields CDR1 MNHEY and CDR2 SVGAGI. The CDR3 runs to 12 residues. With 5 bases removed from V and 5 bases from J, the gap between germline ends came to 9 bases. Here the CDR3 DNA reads TGTGCCAGCAGTAATAGGGAGTATGGCTACACCTTC. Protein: CASSNREYGYTF.

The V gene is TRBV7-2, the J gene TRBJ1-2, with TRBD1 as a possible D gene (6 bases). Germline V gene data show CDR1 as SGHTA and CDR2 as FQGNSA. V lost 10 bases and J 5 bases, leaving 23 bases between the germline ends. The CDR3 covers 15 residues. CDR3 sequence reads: CATLRSGRGGYGYTF. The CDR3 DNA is TGTGCCACCCTACGGAGTGGCAGGGGAGGATATGGCTACACCTTC.

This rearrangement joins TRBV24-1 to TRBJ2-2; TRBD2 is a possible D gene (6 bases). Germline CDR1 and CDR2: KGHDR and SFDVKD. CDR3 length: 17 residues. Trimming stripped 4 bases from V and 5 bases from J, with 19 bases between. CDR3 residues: CATSDSARGGGTGELFF. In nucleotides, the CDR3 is TGTGCCACCAGTGACTCGGCCCGTGGGGGAGGTACCGGGGAGCTGTTTTTT.